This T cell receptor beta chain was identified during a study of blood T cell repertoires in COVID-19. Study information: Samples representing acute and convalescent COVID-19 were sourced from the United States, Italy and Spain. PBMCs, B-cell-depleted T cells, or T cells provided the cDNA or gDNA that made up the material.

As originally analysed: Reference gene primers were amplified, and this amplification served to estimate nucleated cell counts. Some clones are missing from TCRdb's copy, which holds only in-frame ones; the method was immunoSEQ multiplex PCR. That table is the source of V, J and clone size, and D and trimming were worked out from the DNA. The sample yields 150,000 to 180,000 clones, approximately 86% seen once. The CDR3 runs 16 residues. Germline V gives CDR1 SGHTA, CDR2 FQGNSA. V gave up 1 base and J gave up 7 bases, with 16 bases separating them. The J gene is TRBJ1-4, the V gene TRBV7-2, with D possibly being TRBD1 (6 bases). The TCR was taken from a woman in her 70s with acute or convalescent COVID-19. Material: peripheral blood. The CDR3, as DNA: TGTGCCAGCAGCTTAGACGGACAGCTCCTAATTGAAAAACTGTTTTTT. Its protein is CASSLDGQLLIEKLFF.